Below are 28 T cell receptor beta chains sequenced from a single sample in a study of T cells after yellow fever vaccination (dated by TCRdb to about 2019). The treatment or condition label of this sample denotes: live attenuated yellow fever vaccine strain. Library preparation used 5' RACE. The instrument was an Illumina HiSeq 2500. Through fastp at Q25 and MiXCR, TCRdb rebuilt clones from the public reads, retaining in-frame beta chains. Under each unique CDR3 protein, matching rows form one entry showing the most common genes and DNA. This sample comprises about 360,000 distinct CDR3 sequences, around 6.5% of them detected only once. The top ten clonotypes cover about 15% of the sample. The input for sequencing was PBMCs, taken 5 days after the yellow fever booster vaccination. These receptors originate from a man aged 25 to 45 who received the YFV17D yellow fever vaccine.

This clonotype has more than one count but fewer than ten. J is TRBJ2-4 and V is TRBV4-3; D possibly corresponds to TRBD2 (6 bases). The germline gives CDR1 LGHNA, CDR2 YSLEER. V lost 4 bases and J 8 bases, leaving 12 bases between the germline ends. The CDR3 consists of 13 residues. The CDR3 here is CASSLRLVDIQYF. The CDR3 DNA sequence: TGCGCCAGCAGCCTAAGACTAGTCGACATTCAGTACTTC.

This clonotype was counted at least ten times. V is TRBV5-1 and J is TRBJ2-3, with TRBD2 as a possible D gene (5 bases). The ends were cut back, 3 bases at V and 4 bases at J, with 18 bases in the middle. Germline V gives CDR1 SGHRS, CDR2 YFSETQ. The CDR3 runs to 16 residues. As DNA, the CDR3 is TGCGCCAGCAGCTCCGGGGTGCTTTCAACTCCAGATACGCAGTATTTT. This translates into CASSSGVLSTPDTQYF.

This clonotype has just a few counts. J is TRBJ1-1 and V is TRBV2; D gene ambiguous. The CDR3 runs 13 residues. The V and J ends lost 2 bases and 0 bases respectively, with 4 bases between them. In germline, CDR1 is SNHLY, CDR2 FYNNEI. DNA of the CDR3: TGTGCCAGCAGTGAATTGATGAACACTGAAGCTTTCTTT. This translates into CASSELMNTEAFF.

This clonotype was counted a few times. The chain is built from TRBV20-1 and TRBJ2-7; D is ambiguous. The CDR3 contains 12 residues. Trimming took 6 bases from V and 2 from J, leaving 11 bases between them. Germline CDR1 is DFQATT and CDR2 is SNEGSKA (reference sequence). The CDR3 DNA follows: TGCAGTGCCCCAGACTTAACCTACGAGCAGTACTTC. The encoded protein is CSAPDLTYEQYF.

V usage is TRBV12-3 or TRBV12-4 and J usage is TRBJ1-5; D gene uncertain. The CDR3 extends over 14 amino acids. V was pared by 4 bases and J by 5 bases, with 12 bases between. The CDR3 here is CASSYDIWYQPQHF. The CDR3 DNA follows: TGTGCCAGCAGTTACGACATTTGGTATCAGCCCCAGCATTTT.

The table lists this clonotype with a few counts. This chain joins TRBV4-2 and TRBJ1-3; D not resolved. The V gene's germline CDR1 is LGHNA and CDR2 YNFKEQ. V was trimmed by 5 bases and J by 8 bases, leaving 10 bases between them. The CDR3 covers 12 residues. In nucleotides, the CDR3 is TGTGCCAGCAGCGAGCTGGAGGACACCATATATTTT. Its translation: CASSELEDTIYF.

This clonotype was seen a few times. The J gene is TRBJ2-5, the V gene TRBV4-3; D is possibly TRBD2 (5 bases). Germline V CDR1 and CDR2: LGHNA, YSLEER. CDR3 length equals 16 residues. The V end lost 0 bases, the J end lost 1 base, and 12 bases lay between the germline ends. The CDR3 nucleotides read TGCGCCAGCAGCCAAGAGGGTACGGGGATCCAAGAGACCCAGTACTTC. It encodes CASSQEGTGIQETQYF.

This clonotype was seen many times. The chain carries TRBV7-9 and TRBJ1-2, with D unclear. CDR1 is SEHNR, CDR2 FQNEAQ, per germline (reference sequence). Trimming removed 1 base from V and 5 bases from J, with 14 bases in between. This CDR3 has 15 amino acids. The chain's CDR3 is CASSLGLGPTYGYTF. The CDR3 bases are TGTGCCAGCAGCTTAGGGCTGGGTCCGACGTATGGCTACACCTTC.

The V gene is TRBV29-1, the J gene TRBJ2-3, with D possibly matching TRBD2 (6 bases). The CDR3 spans 14 residues. CDR1 is SQVTM, CDR2 ANQGSEA, per germline. The germline V and J ends were trimmed by 4 bases and 7 bases, with 18 bases remaining between them. For the CDR3, the DNA is TGCAGCGTTGTGAGGGGCGGGGCCCTCTATACGCAGTATTTT. It codes for CSVVRGGALYTQYF.

This chain uses TRBV23-1 with TRBJ2-5; the D is unclear. TRBV23-1 is filed as an ORF, its function uncertain. Trimming removed 3 bases from V and 1 base from J, with 12 bases in between. The CDR3 has 15 residues. The CDR3 loop is CASSQEPFPQETQYF. The CDR3 nucleotides read TGCGCCAGCAGTCAGGAGCCCTTTCCCCAAGAGACCCAGTACTTC.

This chain connects TRBV11-2 to TRBJ2-2; D is uncertain. Germline V lookup: CDR1 SGHAT, CDR2 FQNNGV. V lost 6 bases and J lost 6, with 11 bases in between. The CDR3 contains 13 residues. For the CDR3, the DNA is TGTGCCAGCAGTTACCGTGCGGCCGGGGAGCTGTTTTTT. This codes for CASSYRAAGELFF.

This clonotype has only a few counts. The CDR3 loop is CSARDATRKQGKGEKLFF. For the CDR3, the DNA is TGCAGTGCTAGAGATGCCACGCGCAAACAGGGAAAAGGGGAAAAACTGTTTTTT. The chain links TRBV20-1 to TRBJ1-4, with TRBD1 as a possible D gene (6 bases). The germline V and J ends were trimmed by 0 bases and 8 bases, with 25 bases remaining between them. There are 18 residues in the CDR3. Germline values: CDR1 DFQATT, CDR2 SNEGSKA (reference sequence).

This sequence joins TRBV29-1 and TRBJ1-3; D unresolved. V dropped 4 bases and J dropped 2 bases, with 9 bases sitting between them. The CDR3 spans 13 residues. Germline lookup yields CDR1 SQVTM and CDR2 ANQGSEA. For the CDR3, the DNA is TGCAGCGTTGGGGCTTCGGCTGGAAACACCATATATTTT. Protein product: CSVGASAGNTIYF.

This clonotype was seen more than once but under ten times. J is TRBJ2-1 and V is TRBV7-8; D remains ambiguous. This CDR3 has 16 amino acids. V was trimmed by 0 bases and J by 8 bases, leaving 17 bases between them. From germline, CDR1 is SGHVS and CDR2 FQNEAQ. The CDR3 nucleotides read TGTGCCAGCAGCTTAGCCGGGCGACACCCGATTGATGAGCAGTTCTTC. As protein: CASSLAGRHPIDEQFF.

This chain connects TRBV10-2 to TRBJ1-2; D gene unclear. V was clipped by 1 base and J by 3 bases, with 9 bases between them. Germline assignment: CDR1 WSHSY and CDR2 SAAADI. CDR3 size: 14 residues. The CDR3 reads CASSELAGYYGYTF. The CDR3 DNA sequence: TGCGCCAGCAGTGAGTTGGCAGGTTACTATGGCTACACCTTC.

The chain recombines TRBV5-4 with TRBJ2-1; 7 nucleotides line up with TRBD2. This CDR3 comprises 14 residues. With V trimmed by 7 bases and J by 9 bases, 13 bases remained unmatched. The germline CDR1 and CDR2 sequences are SGHNT and YYREEE (reference sequence). The CDR3 nucleotides are TGTGCCAGCTACGGTGGGAGGGCCTTAAGTGAGCAGTTCTTC. Its translation is CASYGGRALSEQFF.

The table lists this clonotype with many counts. The chain recombines TRBV19 with TRBJ2-2; D possibly corresponds to TRBD2 (7 bases). CDR1 is LNHDA and CDR2 is SQIVND in the germline V gene (reference sequence). The CDR3 covers 15 residues. Trimming cost V 3 bases and J 5 bases, with 13 bases left between them. CDR3 region: CASSIQQGGTGELFF. As DNA, the CDR3 is TGTGCCAGTAGTATTCAACAGGGAGGGACCGGGGAGCTGTTTTTT.

This CDR3 reads CSARDTNSRNIQYF. In DNA, the CDR3 is TGCAGTGCTAGAGATACAAATAGCCGGAACATTCAGTACTTC. The J gene is TRBJ2-4, the V gene TRBV20-1; D gene unclear. The germline V gene has CDR1 DFQATT and CDR2 SNEGSKA (reference sequence). The CDR3 contains 14 residues. Trimming removed 0 bases at V and 7 bases at J, with 13 bases between.

This chain links TRBV6-5 with TRBJ2-3; 11 nucleotides match TRBD2. The CDR3 contains 16 residues. CDR1 is MNHEY and CDR2 is SVGAGI in the germline V gene. V was clipped by 2 bases and J by 9 bases; unmatched bases: 10. CDR3 sequence (DNA): TGTGCCAGCAGTTACCCGGGAACTAGCGGGAGTAGAACGCAGTATTTT. Translation gives CASSYPGTSGSRTQYF.

The table lists this clonotype with a few counts. This chain links TRBV6-7 with TRBJ2-5; TRBD2 is a possible D gene (6 bases). TRBV6-7 is marked as an open reading frame, function uncertain. V lost 7 bases and J 0 bases, leaving 27 bases between the germline ends. CDR3 size: 19 residues. In DNA form, the CDR3 reads TGTGCCAGCACCCACCTGGGCGGGAAGGATTTTCAGCACCAAGAGACCCAGTACTTC. This translates into CASTHLGGKDFQHQETQYF.

This clonotype was counted at least ten times. The V and J genes are TRBV10-3 and TRBJ2-3; D ambiguous. Trimming shortened V by 4 bases and J by 4 bases, and 12 bases separated the two germline ends. From germline, CDR1 is ENHRY and CDR2 SYGVKD. The CDR3 has 14 amino acids. This chain's CDR3 is CAISGSESPDTQYF. DNA of the CDR3: TGTGCCATCAGTGGATCGGAGTCCCCAGATACGCAGTATTTT.

This clonotype was counted many times. V is TRBV20-1 and J is TRBJ2-3; 7 bases align to TRBD2. The CDR3 is 13 amino acids. Germline lookup yields CDR1 DFQATT and CDR2 SNEGSKA (reference sequence). The V segment lost 2 bases and the J segment 1 base; nucleotides outside the gene matches: 0. CDR3 region: CSARRGGTDTQYF. CDR3 bases: TGCAGTGCTAGACGGGGGGGCACAGATACGCAGTATTTT.

This clonotype was picked up a small number of times. This chain joins TRBV29-1 and TRBJ2-1; TRBD2 matches 10 bases. The CDR3 is made up of 15 amino acids. Germline V gene lookup returns CDR1 SQVTM and CDR2 ANQGSEA. Germline trimming cut 4 bases from V and 4 bases from J; bases unmatched to any gene: 7. CDR3: CSVGLAGASYNEQFF. CDR3 DNA: TGCAGCGTTGGGCTAGCGGGAGCATCTTACAATGAGCAGTTCTTC.

The genes are TRBV3-1 and TRBJ2-5; TRBD2 matches 13 bases. J was trimmed by 4 bases and V by 8 bases; bases with no gene match: 4. CDR3 length: 14 residues. Germline CDR1 LGHDT, CDR2 YNNKEL (reference sequence). The CDR3 region has the DNA TGTGCCAGCGGACTAGCGGGAGAGGGAGAGACCCAGTACTTC. Amino acids: CASGLAGEGETQYF.

At least ten counts were recorded for this clonotype. The rearrangement links TRBV27 to TRBJ1-6; no clear D gene. The CDR3 is made up of 15 amino acids. V shed 4 bases and J shed 5 bases, with 12 bases lying between them. CDR1 and CDR2 from the germline V gene are MNHEY and SMNVEV (reference sequence). The CDR3 bases are TGTGCCAGCAGTTGGATGACCCGCGATAATTCACCCCTCCACTTT. Protein product: CASSWMTRDNSPLHF.

This clonotype was recorded at least ten times. This sequence joins TRBV27 and TRBJ2-3; D is perhaps TRBD1 (6 bases). CDR1 and CDR2 (germline): MNHEY, SMNVEV (reference sequence). The CDR3 is 13 amino acids. The ends were cut back, 3 bases at V and 7 bases at J, with 11 bases in the middle. The CDR3 loop reads CASSLPTGNTQYF. CDR3 sequence (DNA): TGTGCCAGCAGTTTGCCGACAGGAAATACGCAGTATTTT.

This clonotype was counted a few times. CDR3 in amino acids: CASALLAGDSTGELFF. In DNA, the CDR3 is TGCGCCAGCGCTCTGCTAGCGGGAGATTCCACCGGGGAGCTGTTTTTT. V is TRBV5-1 and J is TRBJ2-2, with TRBD2 matching 10 bases. The V and J ends lost 7 bases and 4 bases, in that order; junction bases with no gene match: 10. CDR3 length: 16 amino acids. Germline V lookup: CDR1 SGHRS, CDR2 YFSETQ.

The chain combines TRBV7-2 with TRBJ1-6; 7 bases agree with TRBD1. The CDR3 extends over 17 amino acids. After removal of 5 bases from V and 8 bases from J, the junction contained 15 bases not matched to a gene. From germline, CDR1 is SGHTA and CDR2 FQGNSA. CDR3 sequence: CASSARQGEVIDSPLHF. CDR3 nucleotide sequence: TGTGCCAGCAGCGCCCGACAGGGAGAAGTAATTGATTCACCCCTCCACTTT.